These 8 T cell receptor beta chains share one sample of origin, sequenced in a study of cytomegalovirus exposure and HLA in healthy donors. Amplification used 60 Vbeta primers and 13 Jbeta primers. Data came from immunoSEQ multiplex PCR; TCRdb stores just in-frame clones and leaves some out. The sample lists fewer than 100,000 clones; around four fifths were seen once. What was sequenced was PBMCs. These receptors came from a woman between 55 and 75 years old in good health and CMV-seronegative.

This clone was detected only a few times. An end of the junction does not agree with germline; a read error may underlie this. The chain joins TRBV19 to TRBJ1-5; D gene uncertain. The CDR3 spans 13 residues. Germline CDR1 and CDR2: LNHDA and SQIVND (reference sequence). CDR3 protein: CASTYGEGHFKTF. The CDR3 DNA sequence: TGTGCCAGTACCTATGGGGAGGGCCACTTCAAGACTTTT.

For the CDR3, the DNA is TGTGCCAGCAGCGTAGGCACATCCTACGAGCAGTACTTC. Amino acid sequence: CASSVGTSYEQYF. This chain joins TRBV9 and TRBJ2-7; D is uncertain. Trimming shortened V by 0 bases and J by 1 base, and 5 bases separated the two germline ends. The germline V gene has CDR1 SGDLS and CDR2 YYNGEE. This CDR3 is 13 amino acids long.

J is TRBJ2-7 and V is TRBV29-1; D call uncertain. This CDR3 region has 11 residues. CDR1 is SQVTM and CDR2 is ANQGSEA in the germline V gene. Trimming removed 6 bases from V and 6 bases from J, with 12 bases in between. The CDR3 coding sequence is TGCAGCGTGGCCCGTTCCCGCGAGCAGTACTTC. This translates into CSVARSREQYF.

J is TRBJ1-5 and V is TRBV15, with 7 bases aligning to TRBD1. V shed 5 bases, J shed 5 bases, and the junction held 6 bases outside the gene matches. The germline V gene encodes CDR1 LNHNV and CDR2 YYDKDF (reference sequence). This CDR3 is built from 14 residues. This CDR3 is CATSGRQGDQPQHF. The CDR3 DNA is TGTGCCACCAGCGGCCGACAGGGAGATCAGCCCCAGCATTTT.

V and J are TRBV7-9 and TRBJ1-1, with D perhaps TRBD1 (5 bases). Trimming took off 5 bases at V and 4 bases at J, with 17 bases between the two ends. Germline lookup yields CDR1 SEHNR and CDR2 FQNEAQ (reference sequence). The length of the CDR3 is 15 residues. CDR3 nucleotides: TGTGCCAGCAGCCCCCCGGGAGGGGTGACCACTGAAGCTTTCTTT. This sequence encodes CASSPPGGVTTEAFF. Complete variable domain (other parts from reference TRBV7-9 and TRBJ1-1): DTGVSQNPRHKITKRGQNVTFRCDPISEHNRLYWYRQTLGQGPEFLTYFQNEAQLEKSRLLSDRFSAERPKGSFSTLEIQRTEQGDSAMYLCASSPPGGVTTEAFFGQGTRLTVV.

This clone was recorded only once. A read error may account for a junction end that differs from germline. J is TRBJ1-2 and V is TRBV29-1; 7 nucleotides agree with TRBD1. Germline V lookup: CDR1 SQVTM, CDR2 ANQGSEA. This CDR3 region has 14 residues. The CDR3 region has the DNA TGCAGCGTCATCTCCCACGACAGGGCGGATGGCTACCCCTTC. Translation gives CSVISHDRADGYPF.

J is TRBJ2-5 and V is TRBV7-9; D is possibly TRBD2 (5 bases). Germline assignment: CDR1 SEHNR and CDR2 FQNEAQ (reference sequence). The CDR3 contains 14 residues. V was trimmed by 5 bases and J by 5 bases, leaving 15 bases between them. This chain's CDR3 is CASSPLGRGETQYF. In nucleotides, the CDR3 is TGTGCCAGCAGCCCCCTGGGGAGAGGCGAGACCCAGTACTTC. Filled out from reference TRBV7-9 and TRBJ2-5, the complete variable domain reads DTGVSQNPRHKITKRGQNVTFRCDPISEHNRLYWYRQTLGQGPEFLTYFQNEAQLEKSRLLSDRFSAERPKGSFSTLEIQRTEQGDSAMYLCASSPLGRGETQYFGPGTRLLVL.

This chain connects TRBV2 to TRBJ2-7, with 7 bases aligning to TRBD1. CDR3 length: 16 residues. CDR1 is SNHLY, CDR2 FYNNEI, per germline. Trimming removed 1 base from V and 2 bases from J; junction bases left unmatched: 8. The CDR3 region has the DNA TGTGCCAGCAGTGAAGGTGGATGGGACAGTACCTACGAGCAGTACTTC. This sequence encodes CASSEGGWDSTYEQYF.